Listed below are T cell receptor beta chains from one sample, sequenced in a study of cytomegalovirus exposure and HLA in healthy donors. Sequencing was performed with immunoSEQ multiplex PCR; in TCRdb, only in-frame clones are kept and a portion is missing. This sample carries 120,000 or so clones, approximately 75% of them seen once, and the ten largest clones take 3.3%. Sample: PBMCs. The receptors here all came from a woman in her forties or fifties in good health and CMV-seronegative. The conserved cysteine and the conserved F or W are not part of the CDR3 here.

v_call: TRBV10-3
j_call: TRBJ1-4
cdr3_aa: AISGGQGNEKLF

v_call: TRBV7-9
j_call: TRBJ1-2
cdr3_aa: ASSQGSTNYGYT

v_call: TRBV9
j_call: TRBJ1-2
cdr3_aa: ASSVLQGAQGYT

v_call: TRBV5-4
j_call: TRBJ1-1
cdr3_aa: ASSLDRVEAF

v_call: TRBV30
j_call: TRBJ1-2
cdr3_aa: AWSVPRGAYGYT

v_call: TRBV19
j_call: TRBJ2-1
cdr3_aa: ASSASATSGRAGEQF

v_call: TRBV7-2
j_call: TRBJ2-4
cdr3_aa: ASSASGVVSIQY

v_call: TRBV7-9
j_call: TRBJ2-1
cdr3_aa: ASSKGGYEQF

v_call: TRBV7-6
j_call: TRBJ2-7
cdr3_aa: ASSNPYREGSYEQY

v_call: TRBV6-5
j_call: TRBJ2-7
cdr3_aa: ASSRAITYEQY

v_call: TRBV11-3
j_call: TRBJ2-7
cdr3_aa: ASSPTYDRAHEQY

v_call: TRBV11-2
j_call: TRBJ2-1
cdr3_aa: ASSLGYSNEQF

v_call: TRBV14
j_call: TRBJ2-7
cdr3_aa: ASSQVRGRGHYEQY

v_call: TRBV28
j_call: TRBJ1-5
cdr3_aa: ASRPAGVNQPQH

v_call: TRBV4-1
j_call: TRBJ2-1
cdr3_aa: ASSRPGQGKYNEQF

v_call: TRBV7-2
j_call: TRBJ2-7
cdr3_aa: ASSFSPTGGRPQQY

v_call: TRBV7-2
j_call: TRBJ1-3
cdr3_aa: ASRPQGLLLSGNTIY

v_call: TRBV5-5
j_call: TRBJ1-2
cdr3_aa: ASSLGVKQGYGYT

v_call: TRBV11-2
j_call: TRBJ2-5
cdr3_aa: ASSSLSGTDSRGTQY

v_call: TRBV6-6
j_call: -
cdr3_aa: ASSYSRGDNEQF

v_call: TRBV30
j_call: TRBJ1-1
cdr3_aa: AWKYGDLNTEAF

v_call: TRBV11-2
j_call: TRBJ2-1
cdr3_aa: ASSLDGRSYNEQF

v_call: TRBV28
j_call: TRBJ1-2
cdr3_aa: ASSPGQGVYGYT

v_call: TRBV5-5
j_call: TRBJ2-7
cdr3_aa: ASSLAGVPSYEQY

v_call: TRBV6-6
j_call: TRBJ1-1
cdr3_aa: ASRDRGQTEAF

v_call: TRBV5-1
j_call: TRBJ2-5
cdr3_aa: ASSFAAVGETQY

v_call: TRBV12-5
j_call: TRBJ1-1
cdr3_aa: ASGLTGKPSEAF

v_call: TRBV18
j_call: TRBJ2-7
cdr3_aa: ASSPYAGQAHYEQY

v_call: TRBV29-1
j_call: TRBJ2-2
cdr3_aa: SVREADTGELF

v_call: TRBV7-9
j_call: TRBJ2-2
cdr3_aa: ASNRGAPTGELF

v_call: TRBV7-2
j_call: TRBJ1-1
cdr3_aa: ASSLGLGRMTEAF

v_call: TRBV5-8
j_call: TRBJ2-7
cdr3_aa: ASSDRGGYEQY

v_call: TRBV6-1
j_call: TRBJ1-3
cdr3_aa: ASSDRNRGSGNTIY

v_call: TRBV30
j_call: TRBJ1-1
cdr3_aa: AWSPQGAGTEAF

v_call: TRBV4-2
j_call: TRBJ1-1
cdr3_aa: ASSQERDVPEAF

v_call: TRBV30
j_call: TRBJ1-1
cdr3_aa: AGQGVTEAF

v_call: TRBV11-3
j_call: TRBJ2-2
cdr3_aa: ASSLPRVESAELF

v_call: TRBV19
j_call: TRBJ2-3
cdr3_aa: ASSIDDREDTQY

v_call: TRBV19
j_call: TRBJ1-1
cdr3_aa: ASIFGAGGMNTEAF

v_call: TRBV25-1
j_call: TRBJ2-7
cdr3_aa: ASSAINYEQY

v_call: TRBV19
j_call: TRBJ1-2
cdr3_aa: ASKIQGLGYT

v_call: TRBV6-4
j_call: TRBJ2-3
cdr3_aa: ASSVMGGEGDTQY

v_call: TRBV7-2
j_call: TRBJ2-5
cdr3_aa: ASSLRTGYQETQY

v_call: TRBV28
j_call: TRBJ2-1
cdr3_aa: ASRTSGSLGEQF

v_call: TRBV7-2
j_call: TRBJ2-5
cdr3_aa: ASSPLAGGRGTQY

v_call: TRBV19
j_call: TRBJ1-3
cdr3_aa: ASSIRTGSGNTIY

v_call: TRBV11-3
j_call: TRBJ2-1
cdr3_aa: ASSPAGSSGRGVSEQF

v_call: TRBV13
j_call: TRBJ1-5
cdr3_aa: ASSRGQGYQPQH

v_call: TRBV28
j_call: TRBJ1-1
cdr3_aa: ASSSPYGVAEAF

v_call: TRBV20-1
j_call: TRBJ1-5
cdr3_aa: SASGPQH

v_call: TRBV28
j_call: TRBJ1-2
cdr3_aa: ASSRDREAYGYT